This TCR beta chain came from a study of T cells in Graves' hyperthyroidism and ophthalmopathy. Participants, patients aged 18 to 65, had newly diagnosed hyperthyroidism with a duration under 2 months. Using over 8.5 ml of fresh peripheral blood, PBMCs were prepared. Ten or more counts support this clonotype. The source material, RNA transcripts, was used to amplify TCR beta CDR3 regions. First-round RT-PCR targeting the TCR CDR3 was performed with the HTBI primer set. MiXCR, run by TCRdb on the multiplex PCR reads, gives a single entry per CDR3 protein. The sample consists of hundreds of thousands of distinct CDR3 sequences, about a third of them appearing once. Looked up from germline, CDR1 is LNHDA and CDR2 is SQIVND (reference sequence). The CDR3 consists of 15 residues. V lost 5 bases and J 2 bases, leaving 13 bases between the germline ends.

The chain uses TRBV19 and TRBJ1-5, with D possibly being TRBD1 (5 bases). The source is a woman in her thirties or forties with Graves' hyperthyroidism. The sample comprised blood. This chain's CDR3 is CASSLPGGGNQPQHF. The CDR3 DNA follows: TGTGCCAGTAGTTTGCCCGGGGGTGGCAATCAGCCCCAGCATTTT. The full variable domain, completed using reference TRBV19 and TRBJ1-5, is DGGITQSPKYLFRKEGQNVTLSCEQNLNHDAMYWYRQDPGQGLRLIYYSQIVNDFQKGDIAEGYSVSREKKESFPLTVTSAQKNPTAFYLCASSLPGGGNQPQHFGDGTRLSIL.